What follows are 13 T cell receptor beta chains derived from one specimen sequenced in a study of blood T cell repertoires in COVID-19. Assay: immunoSEQ multiplex PCR; the TCRdb copy retains only in-frame clones and omits some. The table has around 25,000 clones, just over 85% seen once. Specimen: peripheral blood. Receptors were obtained from a man between 65 and 79 years old in a cohort sampled during active COVID-19.

This chain joins TRBV6-5 and TRBJ1-4, with D unclear. Germline V CDR1 and CDR2: MNHEY, SVGAGI. This CDR3 has 15 residues. The ends were cut back, 9 bases at V and 5 bases at J, with 19 bases in the middle. The CDR3 loop is CASKLQRFLNEKLFF. The CDR3 nucleotides are TGTGCCAGTAAGCTCCAACGGTTCCTAAATGAAAAACTGTTTTTT.

The chain recombines TRBV21-1 with TRBJ2-2; the table assigns TRBD2, which was not confirmed against the DNA. TRBV21-1 is designated a pseudogene. The CDR3 has 19 residues. The CDR3 bases are TGTGCCAGCAGCAAAGGAGTGGGAGGGCCCCCTTTTAGGACCGGGGAGCTGTTTTTT. It codes for CASSKGVGGPPFRTGELFF.

The V gene is TRBV9, the J gene TRBJ2-1, with D possibly matching TRBD2 (5 bases). Germline V gene sequence: CDR1 SGDLS, CDR2 YYNGEE. The length of the CDR3 is 13 residues. The V end was cut by 1 base, the J end by 6 bases, with 8 bases between. The CDR3 reads CASSVRTLNEQFF. CDR3 nucleotide sequence: TGTGCCAGCAGCGTAAGGACTCTCAATGAGCAGTTCTTC.

The gene calls are TRBV19 and TRBJ2-7; 8 bases agree with TRBD1. The CDR3 extends over 13 amino acids. The J segment lost 4 bases and the V segment lost 5 bases, leaving 4 bases of the junction unmatched. Germline values: CDR1 LNHDA, CDR2 SQIVND (reference sequence). CDR3 DNA: TGTGCCAGTAGTCAGGGGGCAAGGTACGAGCAGTACTTC. It is translated as CASSQGARYEQYF.

CDR3 amino acids: CASSPDRGPRKLFF. In nucleotides, the CDR3 is TGTGCCAGCAGTCCGGACAGGGGGCCTAGAAAACTGTTTTTT. This chain uses TRBV6-2 or TRBV6-3 with TRBJ1-4, with 11 nucleotides matching TRBD1. The length of the CDR3 is 14 residues. V dropped 5 bases and J dropped 10; count of bases not matched to a gene: 6. Per germline, CDR1 MNHEY and CDR2 SVGEGT.

The chain recombines TRBV6-6 with TRBJ1-1, with a possible D match to TRBD1 (5 bases). This CDR3 contains 14 residues. CDR1 and CDR2 from the germline V gene are MNHNY and SVGAGI (reference sequence). V dropped 8 bases and J dropped 2 bases, with 15 bases sitting between them. This chain's CDR3 is CASSEKGLNTEAFF. CDR3 bases: TGTGCCAGCTCGGAAAAGGGGCTAAACACTGAAGCTTTCTTT.

The chain is built from TRBV7-9 and TRBJ2-1, with 7 bases aligning to TRBD1. The CDR3 spans 13 residues. The germline CDR1 and CDR2 sequences are SEHNR and FQNEAQ (reference sequence). Trimming at V came to 5 bases and at J to 3 bases, leaving 1 base not matched to a gene. The CDR3 coding sequence is TGTGCCAGCAGCCGGGACAGCTACAATGAGCAGTTCTTC. Encoded protein: CASSRDSYNEQFF. Filled out from reference TRBV7-9 and TRBJ2-1, the complete variable domain reads DTGVSQNPRHKITKRGQNVTFRCDPISEHNRLYWYRQTLGQGPEFLTYFQNEAQLEKSRLLSDRFSAERPKGSFSTLEIQRTEQGDSAMYLCASSRDSYNEQFFGPGTRLTVL.

V is TRBV24-1 and J is TRBJ2-5; the D gene is possibly TRBD1 (6 bases). Per germline, CDR1 KGHDR and CDR2 SFDVKD. Trimming pared 2 bases from V and 4 bases from J, leaving 16 bases between. This CDR3 comprises 16 residues. CDR3 sequence: CATSDSPGHRGETQYF. The DNA of the CDR3 is TGTGCCACCAGTGATTCCCCGGGACACCGAGGAGAGACCCAGTACTTC.

The chain combines TRBV5-1 with TRBJ2-1; possible D gene TRBD1, 5 bases. V dropped 6 bases and J dropped 7 bases, with 14 bases sitting between them. Germline lookup yields CDR1 SGHRS and CDR2 YFSETQ. There are 13 residues in the CDR3. CDR3 in DNA: TGCGCCAGCACGTCAGGGAATTGGAATGAGCAGTTCTTC. Translating gives CASTSGNWNEQFF.

The chain recombines TRBV2 with TRBJ1-3; D unclear. With 3 bases removed from V and 4 bases from J, the gap between germline ends came to 10 bases. Germline lookup yields CDR1 SNHLY and CDR2 FYNNEI. CDR3 length: 14 residues. The CDR3 reads CASSDSPGGNTIYF. The CDR3 DNA sequence: TGTGCCAGCAGTGATTCCCCAGGCGGAAACACCATATATTTT. The full variable domain, with the rest looked up from reference TRBV2 and TRBJ1-3, is EPEVTQTPSHQVTQMGQEVILRCVPISNHLYFYWYRQILGQKVEFLVSFYNNEISEKSEIFDDQFSVERPDGSNFTLKIRSTKLEDSAMYFCASSDSPGGNTIYFGEGSWLTVV.

The rearrangement links TRBV9 to TRBJ1-3, with 8 positions matching TRBD1. V shed 3 bases, J shed 2 bases, and the junction held 4 bases outside the gene matches. The CDR3 totals 15 residues. Looked up from germline, CDR1 is SGDLS and CDR2 is YYNGEE. CDR3 protein: CASSATQGAGNTIYF. The CDR3 bases are TGTGCCAGCAGCGCTACACAGGGGGCTGGAAACACCATATATTTT. Complete variable domain (other parts from reference TRBV9 and TRBJ1-3): DSGVTQTPKHLITATGQRVTLRCSPRSGDLSVYWYQQSLDQGLQFLIQYYNGEERAKGNILERFSAQQFPDLHSELNLSSLELGDSALYFCASSATQGAGNTIYFGEGSWLTVV.

This rearrangement joins TRBV6-6 to TRBJ2-1; 12 bases line up with TRBD2. Germline V gene sequence: CDR1 MNHNY, CDR2 SVGAGI (reference sequence). V gave up 6 bases and J gave up 4 bases; unmatched junction bases: 7. This CDR3 contains 16 residues. The CDR3 loop reads CASRGLLAGGYNEQFF. The CDR3 DNA reads as TGTGCCAGCAGGGGACTTCTAGCGGGAGGGTACAATGAGCAGTTCTTC.

CDR3 nucleotide sequence: TGTGCCTACCGGGATAACTCCTACAATGAGCAGTTCTTC. This encodes CAYRDNSYNEQFF. The chain carries TRBV25-1 and TRBJ2-1; a possible D gene is TRBD2 (5 bases). Germline CDR1 and CDR2: MGHDK and SYGVNS. The CDR3 covers 13 residues. V was pared by 11 bases and J by 0 bases, with 11 bases between. Using reference TRBV25-1 and TRBJ2-1 for the parts outside the CDR3, the full variable domain is EADIYQTPRYLVIGTGKKITLECSQTMGHDKMYWYQQDPGMELHLIHYSYGVNSTEKGDLSSESTVSRIRTEHFPLTLESARPSHTSQYLCAYRDNSYNEQFFGPGTRLTVL.